Listed below are T cell receptor beta chains from one sample, sequenced in a study of blood T cell repertoires in COVID-19. Sequencing used immunoSEQ multiplex PCR; TCRdb keeps in-frame clones, though not all of them. The sample consists of some 200,000 clones, 70% to 85% of them appearing once. The sequenced sample was PBMCs or T cells enriched from blood (not recorded which). The receptors were gathered from a woman in her thirties or forties with acute COVID-19. Each CDR3 is given with its conserved first and last residue. A D gene is named only where the DNA matches it firmly. The size entry is marked missing in some rows and otherwise reads once, few, many or a size class.

.	17	TRBV10-3	TRBJ2-7	TRBD2	CAISELPTSGVTYEQYF	TGTGCCATCAGTGAGTTACCGACTAGCGGGGTTACCTACGAGCAGTACTTC
.	14	TRBV7-9	TRBJ2-5	.	CASSLQGAQETQYF	TGTGCCAGCAGCTTGCAGGGTGCCCAAGAGACCCAGTACTTC
.	15	TRBV27	TRBJ1-2	.	CASRPEGRGNYGYTF	TGTGCCAGCCGCCCCGAGGGGAGGGGTAACTATGGCTACACCTTC
.	15	TRBV2	TRBJ2-3	TRBD2	CASSETSPLTDTQYF	TGTGCCAGCAGTGAGACTAGCCCCCTTACAGATACGCAGTATTTT
.	15	TRBV4-1	TRBJ1-2	TRBD1	CASSQGTGAVYGYTF	TGCGCCAGCAGCCAAGGGACAGGGGCAGTCTATGGCTACACCTTC
.	20	TRBV7-5	TRBJ2-3	.	CARSFQSPGTGISSTDTQYF	TGTGCCAGAAGCTTTCAGAGTCCCGGGACAGGGATCAGCAGTACAGATACGCAGTATTTT
once	12	TRBV11-2	TRBJ2-1	.	CASSLWGLEQFF	TGTGCCAGCAGCTTATGGGGACTTGAGCAGTTCTTC
.	14	TRBV2	TRBJ2-4	TRBD2	CASSTAGPPNIQYF	TGTGCCAGCAGTACAGCGGGGCCGCCAAACATTCAGTACTTC
.	18	TRBV27	TRBJ1-1	.	CASSKRSAGPMMNTEAFF	TGTGCCAGCAGCAAACGCTCCGCGGGACCGATGATGAACACTGAAGCTTTCTTT
once	12	TRBV30	TRBJ2-5	.	CAWSLGLRTQYF	TGTGCCTGGAGTCTAGGTTTGAGGACCCAGTACTTC
.	13	TRBV12-3/TRBV12-4	TRBJ1-6	.	CASSLQSGSPLHF	TGTGCCAGCAGCCTGCAATCAGGTTCACCCCTCCACTTT
.	14	TRBV2	TRBJ1-1	.	CATVGLVMNTEAFF	TGTGCCACGGTGGGCCTGGTCATGAACACTGAAGCTTTCTTT
few	15	TRBV7-2	TRBJ2-7	.	CASSPPGRLGGEQYF	TGTGCCAGCAGCCCACCGGGACGCCTGGGAGGCGAGCAGTACTTC
many	14	TRBV2	TRBJ1-2	TRBD1	CASSYWGQNYGYTF	TGTGCCAGCAGCTACTGGGGACAGAACTATGGCTACACCTTC
.	18	TRBV27	TRBJ1-4	.	CASSLKRSAQITNEKLFF	TGTGCCAGCAGTTTAAAGCGGAGTGCTCAAATCACTAATGAAAAACTGTTTTTT
.	14	TRBV5-1	TRBJ2-2	TRBD1	CASSTDRDVGELFF	TGCGCCAGCAGCACGGACAGGGACGTCGGGGAGCTGTTTTTT
.	13	TRBV7-9	TRBJ1-2	.	CASSSVDSYGYTF	TGTGCCAGCAGCTCCGTGGACAGCTATGGCTACACCTTC
.	15	TRBV7-3	TRBJ2-3	TRBD2	CASRPSGGLTDTQYF	TGTGCCAGCAGACCTAGCGGGGGGCTCACAGATACGCAGTATTTT
.	14	TRBV28	TRBJ1-1	.	CASERDSNKGEAFF	TGTGCCAGCGAAAGGGACTCGAATAAGGGTGAAGCTTTCTTT
.	14	TRBV2	TRBJ1-3	.	CASTRVSGGNTIYF	TGTGCCAGCACCAGGGTCTCAGGAGGAAACACCATATATTTT
.	15	TRBV3-1/TRBV3-2	TRBJ2-3	TRBD2	CASSPSGRGTDTQYF	TGTGCCAGCAGCCCAAGCGGGAGAGGGACAGATACGCAGTATTTT
.	13	TRBV9	TRBJ1-4	.	CASSVEDSKKLFF	TGTGCCAGCAGCGTAGAGGACAGCAAAAAACTGTTTTTT
.	16	TRBV5-6	TRBJ1-5	TRBD1	CASSLSQGAFNQPQHF	TGTGCCAGCAGCCTGAGCCAGGGGGCCTTCAATCAGCCCCAGCATTTT
.	15	TRBV23-1	TRBJ1-1	.	CASSHKYLHRTEAFF	TGCGCCAGCAGTCATAAGTACTTACACAGGACTGAAGCTTTCTTT
.	13	TRBV6-1	TRBJ1-1	.	CASSEQANTEAFF	TGTGCCAGCAGTGAACAGGCGAACACTGAAGCTTTCTTT
once	14	TRBV2	TRBJ2-7	TRBD1	CASRERGPAYEQYF	TGTGCCAGCAGGGAGAGGGGGCCGGCCTACGAGCAGTACTTC
.	14	TRBV4-3	TRBJ1-5	.	CASSQERVNQPQHF	TGCGCCAGCAGCCAAGAGAGGGTGAATCAGCCCCAGCATTTT
.	18	TRBV5-1	TRBJ2-1	.	CASSLDFSPGWAGNEQFF	TGCGCCAGCAGCTTGGATTTTAGCCCGGGATGGGCTGGGAATGAGCAGTTCTTC
.	12	TRBV7-9	TRBJ1-2	.	CASSLRVYGYTF	TGTGCCAGCAGCCTCAGGGTATATGGCTACACCTTC
.	13	TRBV28	TRBJ1-2	TRBD1	CASSPPTGYGYTF	TGTGCCAGCAGTCCCCCGACAGGGTATGGCTACACCTTC
.	16	TRBV5-4	TRBJ2-3	TRBD2	CASSLAGGASTDTQYF	TGTGCCAGCAGCTTGGCCGGGGGGGCCAGCACAGATACGCAGTATTTT
.	14	TRBV7-9	TRBJ1-2	TRBD1	CASSTLNRGEGYTF	TGTGCCAGCAGCACCCTAAACAGGGGTGAAGGCTACACCTTC
.	14	TRBV2	TRBJ1-6	TRBD1	CASSTGQRNSPLHF	TGTGCCAGCAGTACGGGACAGAGGAATTCACCCCTCCACTTT